This TCR beta chain is drawn from a study of pediatric ulcerative colitis. During colonoscopy, one to two rectal pinch biopsies were collected. Trimming left V 4 bases short and J 6 bases short, with 20 bases between. The germline V gene encodes CDR1 SGHRS and CDR2 YFSETQ. There are 16 residues in the CDR3. The protocol was immunoSEQ multiplex PCR, while the TCRdb copy is restricted to in-frame clones and leaves out a portion. Of 20,000 to 30,000 clones listed, roughly 71% are singletons. This TCR came from a boy younger than 18 with severe ulcerative colitis. The chain recombines TRBV5-1 with TRBJ2-1; TRBD2 might be the D (6 bases). Input material: gut tissue. In nucleotides, the CDR3 is TGCGCCAGCAGCCCGGGTGGAGGGAGGTCCCCCAATGAGCAGTTCTTC. It yields the protein CASSPGGGRSPNEQFF.